This TCR beta chain was observed in a study of T cells in Graves' hyperthyroidism and ophthalmopathy. RNA transcripts were the template for amplifying TCR beta CDR3 regions. First-round RT-PCR targeting the TCR CDR3 was performed with the HTBI primer set. In TCRdb, the multiplex PCR reads were re-called with MiXCR into one record per CDR3 protein. The repertoire consists of some 580,000 distinct CDR3 sequences, with more than 15% occurring once and the leading ten covering roughly 3%. This CDR3 is built from 14 residues. Germline V lookup: CDR1 SNHLY, CDR2 FYNNEI. Trimming took 6 bases from V and 5 from J, leaving 16 bases between them. This clonotype has a count of ten or more. What it binds is unknown. Diagnoses were established using clinical symptoms, serum thyroxine and TRAb, thyroid ultrasound and orbital computed tomography. Study findings and constraints: In the blood, most expanded thyroid clonotypes above 0.001 appeared as well. Ophthalmopathy was separated from stable hyperthyroidism by a 13 V-J model.

The sequence was obtained from a woman aged 40 to 50 with Graves' ophthalmopathy. The sequenced material came from blood. The rearrangement uses TRBV2 and TRBJ1-1; D might be TRBD1 (6 bases). CDR3 residues: CASRPNQGRTEAFF. CDR3 sequence (DNA): TGTGCCAGCAGACCCAACCAGGGGAGGACTGAAGCTTTCTTT.